This T cell receptor beta chain was sequenced during a study of OX40 agonist ivuxolimab in advanced cancers. The study's findings and limits: CD8+ T cells showed, on average, more clonal expansion than CD4+ cells.

Libraries were prepared by immunoSEQ multiplex PCR; TCRdb keeps only in-frame clonotypes and omits some of them. The top ten clones hold roughly 2% of a sample with fewer than 85,000 clones, around four fifths of them seen once. As regards this clone: Its antigen is not known.

CDR3 size: 14 residues. V shed 8 bases and J shed 0 bases, with 14 bases lying between them. Germline V gives CDR1 MNHNS, CDR2 SASEGT. The TCR originated in an adult with an advanced solid tumor such as melanoma, head and neck, liver or kidney cancer. This sample comprised CD4+ or CD8+ T cells sorted from blood, obtained in a trial of the OX40 agonist ivuxolimab. This rearrangement joins TRBV6-1 to TRBJ2-7, with D perhaps TRBD1 (6 bases). The CDR3 DNA sequence: TGTGCCAGCCTATCCCGACAGGCCTCCTACGAGCAGTACTTC. It specifies CASLSRQASYEQYF.